The 30 T cell receptor beta chains in this list originate from one sample, sequenced in a study of early T cells in non-severe SARS-CoV-2 infection. TCRdb passed the 5' RACE reads through MiXCR, listing each CDR3 protein once. The sample has about 64,000 distinct CDR3 sequences, less than 5% seen once. Sample: whole blood. The receptors here all came from an adult who was a healthcare worker with PCR-confirmed SARS-CoV-2 infection or an uninfected control (not recorded which).

The sample holds many counts of this clonotype. This chain uses TRBV7-8 with TRBJ2-1, with 9 bases that match TRBD2. This CDR3 is built from 12 residues. Trimming at V came to 7 bases and at J to 15 bases, leaving 10 bases not matched to a gene. Germline V gene data show CDR1 as SGHVS and CDR2 as FQNEAQ. The DNA for the CDR3 is TGTGCCAGCACCCAAATTAGCGGGAGATTGTTCTTC. Protein product: CASTQISGRLFF.

A few counts support this clonotype. The chain combines TRBV4-2 with TRBJ2-7, with a weak D call TRBD1 (5 bases). V shed 1 base and J shed 2 bases, with 12 bases lying between them. The V gene's germline CDR1 is LGHNA and CDR2 YNFKEQ. The CDR3 is 15 residues long. The CDR3 spells CASSQVAGPTYEQYF. The CDR3 DNA sequence: TGTGCCAGCAGCCAAGTAGCAGGGCCGACCTACGAGCAGTACTTC.

This clonotype was observed many times. The chain uses TRBV2 and TRBJ2-3; perhaps TRBD2 as D (5 bases). V lost 3 bases, J lost 2 bases, and 9 bases lay in between. The CDR3 consists of 14 residues. From germline, CDR1 is SNHLY and CDR2 FYNNEI. CDR3: CASSERRTTDTQYF. The CDR3 coding sequence is TGTGCCAGCAGTGAGAGGAGGACCACAGATACGCAGTATTTT.

This chain uses TRBV6-6 with TRBJ2-2; possible D gene TRBD1, 7 bases. Germline CDR1 is MNHNY and CDR2 is SVGAGI (reference sequence). With 7 bases removed from V and 4 bases from J, the gap between germline ends came to 10 bases. This CDR3 region has 13 residues. The CDR3 loop is CASTQGGTGELFF. DNA of the CDR3: TGTGCCAGCACCCAGGGGGGCACCGGGGAGCTGTTTTTT.

This clonotype has a count of ten or more. The V and J genes are TRBV10-3 and TRBJ1-4; D is unclear. The CDR3 runs to 15 residues. Trimming stripped 2 bases from V and 7 bases from J, with 14 bases between. Per the germline V gene, CDR1 is ENHRY and CDR2 is SYGVKD. In DNA form, the CDR3 reads TGTGCCATCAGTGAGGATTTGCAGGATAGTGAAAAACTGTTTTTT. As protein: CAISEDLQDSEKLFF.

This clonotype was seen more than once but under ten times. The chain couples TRBV7-9 to TRBJ2-3, with 8 nucleotides matching TRBD2. Per the germline V gene, CDR1 is SEHNR and CDR2 is FQNEAQ (reference sequence). The CDR3 sequence is 13 residues long. With V trimmed by 6 bases and J by 2 bases, 1 base remained unmatched. The CDR3 here is CASRRGDTDTQYF. The DNA for the CDR3 is TGTGCCAGCAGGCGGGGGGACACAGATACGCAGTATTTT.

The table lists this clonotype with a few counts. The V and J genes are TRBV20-1 and TRBJ2-3; 11 positions agree with TRBD2. Germline-derived CDR1 and CDR2 are DFQATT and SNEGSKA (reference sequence). V lost 4 bases to trimming and J lost 0 bases; unmatched junction nucleotides: 6. The CDR3 is 16 amino acids. The CDR3 loop reads CSAKTSGTKSTDTQYF. The CDR3 nucleotides read TGCAGTGCTAAGACTAGCGGGACCAAAAGCACAGATACGCAGTATTTT.

This clonotype was recorded at least ten times. V is TRBV6-6 and J is TRBJ1-6, with D hard to call. This CDR3 is built from 14 residues. Trimming removed 0 bases at V and 9 bases at J, with 9 bases between. Germline CDR1 is MNHNY and CDR2 is SVGAGI (reference sequence). CDR3 in amino acids: CASSYSDGPSPLHF. The CDR3 DNA follows: TGTGCCAGCAGTTACTCGGACGGCCCTTCACCCCTCCACTTT.

This clonotype was observed many times. The CDR3 DNA reads as TGTGCCAGCGCCGACAGGGGGGTGGATCCGAACACCGGGGAGCTGTTTTTT. This translates into CASADRGVDPNTGELFF. The gene calls are TRBV7-9 and TRBJ2-2; 9 bases match TRBD1. CDR1 is SEHNR, CDR2 FQNEAQ, per germline (reference sequence). With V trimmed by 8 bases and J by 0 bases, 10 bases remained unmatched. This CDR3 is built from 17 residues.

This clonotype came up many times. V gene TRBV3-1 combines with J gene TRBJ2-1, with no clear D. This CDR3 comprises 15 residues. CDR1 is LGHDT, CDR2 YNNKEL, per germline (reference sequence). With 4 bases removed from V and 0 bases from J, the gap between germline ends came to 10 bases. The CDR3 region has the DNA TGTGCCAGCAGCCCTGACTCTAGCTCCTACAATGAGCAGTTCTTC. Its translation: CASSPDSSSYNEQFF.

CDR3 loop: CASSITQETQYF. CDR3 DNA: TGCGCCAGCAGCATAACCCAAGAGACCCAGTACTTC. The chain combines TRBV5-1 with TRBJ2-5, with D unresolved. V gave up 4 bases and J gave up 1 base, with 5 bases separating them. The CDR3 length is 12 residues. Germline loops: CDR1 SGHRS, CDR2 YFSETQ.

In its sample, this clonotype was seen many times. The chain employs TRBV10-2 and TRBJ2-4; no clear D. Deletions cut 3 bases from V and 5 bases from J, with 17 bases between. Germline CDR1 reads WSHSY; CDR2 reads SAAADI. The CDR3 runs to 16 residues. CDR3 protein: CASSDPGWARENIQYF. CDR3 DNA: TGCGCCAGCAGTGATCCTGGGTGGGCACGCGAAAACATTCAGTACTTC.

At least ten counts were recorded for this clonotype. V is TRBV24-1 and J is TRBJ2-4; D may match TRBD1 or TRBD2 (5 bases each). The CDR3 is 14 amino acids. From germline, CDR1 is KGHDR and CDR2 SFDVKD. Trimming shortened V by 4 bases and J by 0 bases, and 6 bases separated the two germline ends. In DNA form, the CDR3 reads TGTGCCACCAGTGAAGGGACAGCCAAAAACATTCAGTACTTC. As protein: CATSEGTAKNIQYF.

This clonotype has just a few counts. The V call is TRBV6-1, the J call TRBJ2-7; weak D call: TRBD1 (5 bases). The CDR3 loop spans 14 amino acids. V shed 4 bases and J shed 1 base, with 11 bases lying between them. CDR1 and CDR2 (germline): MNHNS, SASEGT. CDR3 loop: CASSGARDSYEQYF. The CDR3 region has the DNA TGTGCCAGCAGTGGAGCCAGGGATTCCTACGAGCAGTACTTC.

This clonotype has at least ten counts. J is TRBJ2-3 and V is TRBV10-3, with 7 bases fitting TRBD1. CDR1 is ENHRY and CDR2 is SYGVKD in the germline V gene. This CDR3 has 13 amino acids. Trimming at V came to 4 bases and at J to 4 bases, leaving 2 bases not matched to a gene. This CDR3 reads CAISGQGADTQYF. DNA for the CDR3: TGTGCCATCAGTGGACAGGGTGCAGATACGCAGTATTTT.

This clonotype has at least ten counts. The CDR3 spells CASSYKWTGGLEQYF. Here the CDR3 DNA reads TGTGCCAGCAGTTACAAGTGGACAGGGGGCCTGGAGCAGTACTTC. V and J are TRBV6-5 and TRBJ2-7, with TRBD1 matching over 11 bases. V gave up 2 bases and J gave up 7 bases; unmatched junction bases: 7. Germline V gene sequence: CDR1 MNHEY, CDR2 SVGAGI. The CDR3 covers 15 residues.

This clonotype was counted many times. The J gene is TRBJ2-2, the V gene TRBV6-1; weak D call: TRBD2 (6 bases). Trimming stripped 1 base from V and 4 bases from J, with 7 bases between. The CDR3 is 14 amino acids. Germline V CDR1 and CDR2: MNHNS, SASEGT. The chain's CDR3 is CASSEVGGTGELFF. DNA for the CDR3: TGTGCCAGCAGTGAAGTCGGGGGCACCGGGGAGCTGTTTTTT.

This clonotype appeared many times. This chain connects TRBV20-1 to TRBJ1-2; 9 bases agree with TRBD1. With 0 bases clipped from V and 4 bases from J, the junction kept 6 bases outside the gene matches. The CDR3 covers 15 residues. CDR1 and CDR2 from the germline V gene are DFQATT and SNEGSKA (reference sequence). CDR3 region: CSARDWDRAGYGYTF. The CDR3 DNA is TGCAGTGCTAGAGACTGGGACAGGGCGGGCTATGGCTACACCTTC.

Ten or more counts support this clonotype. CDR3 DNA sequence: TGCAGTGCTAGGCGGTCGGGATACGAGCAGTACTTC. Residues: CSARRSGYEQYF. The rearrangement links TRBV20-1 to TRBJ2-7, with TRBD2 as a possible D gene (5 bases). The CDR3 totals 12 residues. V was cut by 3 bases and J by 4 bases, with 10 bases left in between. In germline, CDR1 is DFQATT, CDR2 SNEGSKA (reference sequence).

The rearrangement uses TRBV15 and TRBJ2-7; 7 bases fit TRBD2. Germline V gives CDR1 LNHNV, CDR2 YYDKDF (reference sequence). Losses at the gene ends were 0 bases for V and 6 bases for J; bases not matched to a gene: 5. This CDR3 comprises 14 residues. The CDR3 DNA is TGTGCCACCAGCAGAGATACGGGAGGAAGCGAGCAGTACTTC. Amino acids: CATSRDTGGSEQYF.

This clonotype was recorded many times. One end of the junction does not line up with germline, which may come from a read error. The chain couples TRBV12-3 or TRBV12-4 to TRBJ2-3, with 10 bases lining up with TRBD2. The CDR3 length is 15 residues. This CDR3 is CTSSFLAGGTDTQYF. The CDR3 coding sequence is TGTACCAGCAGTTTTCTAGCGGGAGGCACAGATACGCAGTATTTT.

J is TRBJ2-1 and V is TRBV6-1; D ambiguous. This CDR3 has 11 residues. From germline, CDR1 is MNHNS and CDR2 SASEGT. V was clipped by 2 bases and J by 9 bases, with 5 bases between them. CDR3 residues: CASSERGEQFF. CDR3 sequence (DNA): TGTGCCAGCAGTGAACGAGGTGAGCAGTTCTTC.

This clonotype was recorded many times. J is TRBJ2-3 and V is TRBV11-2; 11 bases fit TRBD1. This CDR3 is 17 amino acids long. V lost 4 bases and J lost 3; bases outside the gene matches: 9. Germline loops: CDR1 SGHAT, CDR2 FQNNGV. CDR3 nucleotides: TGTGCCAGCAGCTCCGCGGTGGACAGGGGGCAGACAGATACGCAGTATTTT. Its protein is CASSSAVDRGQTDTQYF.

This clonotype appeared a single time. The chain combines TRBV29-1 with TRBJ2-7, with 9 nucleotides matching TRBD1. Germline V gives CDR1 SQVTM, CDR2 ANQGSEA. The V gene end was trimmed by 7 bases and the J gene end by 3 bases; junction bases not matched to a gene: 4. CDR3 length: 12 residues. The CDR3 loop reads CSATGQGYEQYF. The CDR3 DNA sequence: TGCAGCGCTACGGGACAGGGCTACGAGCAGTACTTC.

In its sample, this clonotype was seen a few times. The V call is TRBV20-1, the J call TRBJ2-1; 11 nucleotides agree with TRBD2. J was trimmed by 4 bases and V by 1 base; bases with no gene match: 9. CDR3 size: 17 residues. CDR1 is DFQATT, CDR2 SNEGSKA, per germline (reference sequence). CDR3 sequence (DNA): TGCAGTGCTAGAGCCCTTTTTCCTAGCGGGGGGTACAATGAGCAGTTCTTC. Residues: CSARALFPSGGYNEQFF.

This clonotype has ten or more counts. V is TRBV6-6 and J is TRBJ2-7, with TRBD1 identical over 10 bases. Germline values: CDR1 MNHNY, CDR2 SVGAGI (reference sequence). There are 16 residues in the CDR3. The junction had 11 bases not matched to a gene; V was cut back by 5 bases and J by 4 bases. The CDR3 protein is CASSKPGQGHGYEQYF. CDR3 bases: TGTGCCAGCAGTAAACCGGGACAGGGGCACGGATACGAGCAGTACTTC.

This clonotype was counted many times. This chain connects TRBV5-1 to TRBJ2-1, with D tentatively TRBD1 or TRBD2 (5 bases each). The CDR3 runs 16 residues. CDR1 SGHRS and CDR2 YFSETQ come from the germline V gene. The V end lost 5 bases, the J end lost 4 bases, and 19 bases lay between the germline ends. CDR3 DNA: TGCGCCAGCAGTCTCAGCCGGGACGTAGGATACAATGAGCAGTTCTTC. As protein: CASSLSRDVGYNEQFF. The full variable domain, with the rest looked up from reference TRBV5-1 and TRBJ2-1, is KAGVTQTPRYLIKTRGQQVTLSCSPISGHRSVSWYQQTPGQGLQFLFEYFSETQRNKGNFPGRFSGRQFSNSRSEMNVSTLELGDSALYLCASSLSRDVGYNEQFFGPGTRLTVL.

This clonotype was counted only a few times. The chain joins TRBV20-1 to TRBJ2-7, with 8 bases matching TRBD1. Looked up from germline, CDR1 is DFQATT and CDR2 is SNEGSKA (reference sequence). This CDR3 has 13 amino acids. V shed 6 bases, J shed 3 bases, and the junction held 7 bases outside the gene matches. The CDR3 bases are TGCAGTGCCTACGGGACAGGTAACTACGAGCAGTACTTC. As protein: CSAYGTGNYEQYF.

There are many counts of this clonotype. The rearrangement links TRBV6-1 to TRBJ1-2; TRBD1 is a possible D gene (5 bases). The V gene's germline CDR1 is MNHNS and CDR2 SASEGT. This CDR3 is built from 17 residues. V gave up 0 bases and J gave up 4 bases, with 18 bases separating them. CDR3 nucleotide sequence: TGTGCCAGCAGTGAAGCGGGGCAGCATCATGGGCCCTATGGCTACACCTTC. It specifies CASSEAGQHHGPYGYTF.

The table lists this clonotype with many counts. The chain combines TRBV12-3 or TRBV12-4 with TRBJ1-1, with a possible D match to TRBD1 (6 bases). This CDR3 has 13 amino acids. Trimming shortened V by 4 bases and J by 4 bases, and 10 bases separated the two germline ends. CDR3: CASSSGVTTEAFF. As DNA, the CDR3 is TGTGCCAGCAGTTCAGGGGTTACCACTGAAGCTTTCTTT.